Below, one T cell receptor beta chain is given with its context. Its antigen is as yet unknown. The data stem from a study of identical twins. Findings and limits, study-wide: Cord blood beta clonotypes present at high abundance carried fewer insertions; no such pattern appeared in memory repertoires. Compared with models, monozygotic twins showed more out-of-frame TCR alpha sharing.

Trimming cost V 0 bases and J 6 bases; bases outside gene matches: 7. CDR1 MNHEY and CDR2 SVGEGT come from the germline V gene. The CDR3 spans 15 residues. A universal primer site came from template switching; cDNA carried unique molecular identifiers. Via MiXCR, TCRdb re-called the 5' RACE reads, giving one row per CDR3 protein. The sample holds about 200,000 distinct CDR3 sequences, around 9.6% seen once. Specimen: memory (CD45RO+) T cells sorted from blood. The sequence came from a woman under 30 in good health. V is TRBV6-2 or TRBV6-3 and J is TRBJ2-7, with 8 bases aligning to TRBD2. The DNA for the CDR3 is TGTGCCAGCAGTTACTCGGAGCGGGAGAGAGGCGAGCAGTACTTC. Translating it yields CASSYSERERGEQYF.